The 6 T cell receptor beta chains presented below share a single source sample, sequenced in a study of blood T cells in healthy people across ages. With a J-beta primer mix and a sample-barcoded 5' primer, a second PCR ran 7 to 11 cycles. TCRdb recomputed calls from the 5' RACE reads with MiXCR, one row per CDR3 protein. The table has 1.5 million to 2 million distinct CDR3 sequences, approximately 28% seen once; the top ten hold around 7.7%. Material: blood. All receptors derive from a woman aged 25 to 39 in good health.

This clonotype was counted a few times. The CDR3 bases are TGTGCCAGCAGTTCCCAAACGAACCCCCCTAGCGGTTCCTACAATGAGCAGTTCTTC. The encoded protein is CASSSQTNPPSGSYNEQFF. The chain recombines TRBV28 with TRBJ2-1; 7 nucleotides agree with TRBD2. This CDR3 has 19 amino acids. Germline CDR1 reads MDHEN; CDR2 reads SYDVKM. Germline trimming cut 4 bases from V and 1 base from J; bases unmatched to any gene: 16.

A few counts support this clonotype. This chain uses TRBV9 with TRBJ2-1; D gene unclear. CDR1 is SGDLS and CDR2 is YYNGEE in the germline V gene. The V and J ends lost 1 base and 0 bases respectively, with 20 bases between them. The CDR3 extends over 19 amino acids. The CDR3 bases are TGTGCCAGCAGCGTAAATCTACAAGGTCGCCCAAGCTCCTACAATGAGCAGTTCTTC. It codes for CASSVNLQGRPSSYNEQFF.

This clonotype was seen more than once but under ten times. CDR3 nucleotide sequence: TGTGCCAGCAGTATTAGACAGCTCAATGAGCAGTTCTTC. This gives the protein CASSIRQLNEQFF. This chain connects TRBV27 to TRBJ2-1; a possible D gene is TRBD1 (5 bases). CDR1 is MNHEY and CDR2 is SMNVEV in the germline V gene (reference sequence). The CDR3 totals 13 residues. Trimming left V 5 bases short and J 6 bases short, with 11 bases between.

This clonotype has more than one count but fewer than ten. The CDR3 loop reads CASSFPQGGASYNEQFF. The CDR3 nucleotides read TGTGCCAGCAGCTTCCCTCAGGGGGGGGCATCCTACAATGAGCAGTTCTTC. The chain carries TRBV5-4 and TRBJ2-1; D possibly uses TRBD1 or TRBD2 (7 bases each). The ends were cut back, 2 bases at V and 1 base at J, with 16 bases in the middle. The CDR3 has 17 residues. CDR1 and CDR2 from the germline V gene are SGHNT and YYREEE (reference sequence).

This chain links TRBV7-2 with TRBJ2-1; no definite D call. The CDR3 totals 16 residues. Per germline, CDR1 SGHTA and CDR2 FQGNSA. V gave up 5 bases and J gave up 4 bases, with 18 bases separating them. The CDR3 protein is CASSLRLDTNYNEQFF. The CDR3 DNA reads as TGTGCCAGCAGCCTGAGACTGGATACCAATTACAATGAGCAGTTCTTC.

Remarks on this clonotype: A much larger clone sits a single nucleotide away, making a read error possible. The chain combines TRBV20-1 with TRBJ2-5; 8 bases are a match to TRBD2. Trimming took 3 bases from V and 11 from J; bases not matched to a gene: 11. Germline V CDR1 and CDR2: DFQATT, SNEGSKA (reference sequence). CDR3 length: 13 amino acids. The CDR3, as DNA: TGCAGTGCTAGCGGGAGGGCCCTCAATGAGCAGTACTTC. This encodes CSASGRALNEQYF.